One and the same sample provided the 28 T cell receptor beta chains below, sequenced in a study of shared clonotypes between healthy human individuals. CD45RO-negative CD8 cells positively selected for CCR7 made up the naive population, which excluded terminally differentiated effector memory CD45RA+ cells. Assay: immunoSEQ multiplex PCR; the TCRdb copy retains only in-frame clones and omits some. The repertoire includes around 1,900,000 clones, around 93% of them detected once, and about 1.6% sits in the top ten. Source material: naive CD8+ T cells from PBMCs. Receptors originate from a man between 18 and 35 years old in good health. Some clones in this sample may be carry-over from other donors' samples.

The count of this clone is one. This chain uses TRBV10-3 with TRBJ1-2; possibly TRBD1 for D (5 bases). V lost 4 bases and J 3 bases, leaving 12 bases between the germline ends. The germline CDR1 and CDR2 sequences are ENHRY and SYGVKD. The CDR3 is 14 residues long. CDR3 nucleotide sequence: TGTGCCATCAGTGGATTAGACAGCCACTATGGCTACACCTTC. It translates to CAISGLDSHYGYTF.

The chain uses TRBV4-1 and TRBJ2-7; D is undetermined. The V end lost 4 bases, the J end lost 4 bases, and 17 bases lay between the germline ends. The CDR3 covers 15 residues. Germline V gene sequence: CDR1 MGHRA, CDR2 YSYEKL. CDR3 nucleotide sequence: TGCGCCAGCAGCCTGGGGATAGCTTCGGAGTACGAGCAGTACTTC. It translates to CASSLGIASEYEQYF.

CDR3 bases: TGTGCCAGCAGCTCCCGGGACAGGGTTGATTCACCCCTCCACTTT. It specifies CASSSRDRVDSPLHF. This chain joins TRBV7-9 and TRBJ1-6, with 9 bases aligning to TRBD1. Losses at the gene ends were 4 bases for V and 8 bases for J; bases not matched to a gene: 6. The germline V gene encodes CDR1 SEHNR and CDR2 FQNEAQ (reference sequence). This CDR3 comprises 15 residues.

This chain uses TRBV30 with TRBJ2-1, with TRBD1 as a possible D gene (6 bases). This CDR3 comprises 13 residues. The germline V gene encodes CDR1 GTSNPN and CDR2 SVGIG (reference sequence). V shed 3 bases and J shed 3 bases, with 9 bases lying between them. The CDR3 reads CAWRPRGYNEQFF. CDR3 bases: TGTGCCTGGAGGCCCAGGGGCTACAATGAGCAGTTCTTC.

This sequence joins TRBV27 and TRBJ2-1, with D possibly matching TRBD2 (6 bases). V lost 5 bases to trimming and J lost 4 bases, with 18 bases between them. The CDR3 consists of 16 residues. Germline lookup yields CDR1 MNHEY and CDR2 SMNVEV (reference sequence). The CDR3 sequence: CASSPQERVIYNEQFF. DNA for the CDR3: TGTGCCAGCAGTCCTCAAGAGCGGGTAATATACAATGAGCAGTTCTTC.

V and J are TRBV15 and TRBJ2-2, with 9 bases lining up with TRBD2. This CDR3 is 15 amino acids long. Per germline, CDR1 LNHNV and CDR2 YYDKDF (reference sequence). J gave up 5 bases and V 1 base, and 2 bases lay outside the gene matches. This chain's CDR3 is CATSRVAGATGELFF. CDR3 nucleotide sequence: TGTGCCACCAGCAGAGTAGCGGGAGCTACCGGGGAGCTGTTTTTT.

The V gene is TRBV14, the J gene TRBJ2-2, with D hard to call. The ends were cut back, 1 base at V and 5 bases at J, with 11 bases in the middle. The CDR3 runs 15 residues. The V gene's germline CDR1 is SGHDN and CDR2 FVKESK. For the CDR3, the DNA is TGTGCCAGCAGCCAAGTATACCCAGTTACCGGGGAGCTGTTTTTT. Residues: CASSQVYPVTGELFF.

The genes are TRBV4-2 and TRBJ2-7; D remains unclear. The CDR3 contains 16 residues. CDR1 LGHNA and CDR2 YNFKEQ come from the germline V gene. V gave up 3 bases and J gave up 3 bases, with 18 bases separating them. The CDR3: CASSHASRVANYEQYF. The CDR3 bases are TGTGCCAGCAGCCACGCCTCAAGGGTAGCCAACTACGAGCAGTACTTC.

The CDR3 protein is CASSEHQGAEGYTF. The CDR3 nucleotides read TGTGCCAGCAGTGAACATCAGGGGGCGGAGGGCTACACCTTC. The chain links TRBV6-1 to TRBJ1-2; 8 bases are shared with TRBD1. CDR1 and CDR2 from the germline V gene are MNHNS and SASEGT. This CDR3 contains 14 residues. V dropped 2 bases and J dropped 8; count of bases not matched to a gene: 7.

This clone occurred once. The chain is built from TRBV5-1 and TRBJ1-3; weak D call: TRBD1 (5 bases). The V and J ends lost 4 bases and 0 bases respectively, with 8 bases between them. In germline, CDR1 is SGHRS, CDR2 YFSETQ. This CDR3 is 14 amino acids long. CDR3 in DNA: TGCGCCAGCAGCCCAGGGCCCTCTGGAAACACCATATATTTT. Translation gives CASSPGPSGNTIYF. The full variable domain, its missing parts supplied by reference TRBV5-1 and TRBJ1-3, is KAGVTQTPRYLIKTRGQQVTLSCSPISGHRSVSWYQQTPGQGLQFLFEYFSETQRNKGNFPGRFSGRQFSNSRSEMNVSTLELGDSALYLCASSPGPSGNTIYFGEGSWLTVV.

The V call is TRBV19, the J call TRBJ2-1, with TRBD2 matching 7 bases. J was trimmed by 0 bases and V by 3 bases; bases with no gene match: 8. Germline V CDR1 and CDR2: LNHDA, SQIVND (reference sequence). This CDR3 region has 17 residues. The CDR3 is CASSIARLAGSYNEQFF. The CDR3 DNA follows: TGTGCCAGTAGTATCGCCCGACTAGCAGGCTCCTACAATGAGCAGTTCTTC.

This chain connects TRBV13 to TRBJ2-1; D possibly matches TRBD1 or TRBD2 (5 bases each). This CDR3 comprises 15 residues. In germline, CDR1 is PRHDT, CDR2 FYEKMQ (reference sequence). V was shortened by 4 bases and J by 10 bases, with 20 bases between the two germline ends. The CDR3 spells CASSWGPTQFREQFF. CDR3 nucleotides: TGTGCCAGCAGCTGGGGACCGACCCAATTCAGGGAGCAGTTCTTC.

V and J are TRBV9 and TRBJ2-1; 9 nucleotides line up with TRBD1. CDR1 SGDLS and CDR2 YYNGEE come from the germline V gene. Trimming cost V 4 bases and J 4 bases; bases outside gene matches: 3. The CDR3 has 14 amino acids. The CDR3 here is CASSLGQGYNEQFF. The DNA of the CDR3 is TGTGCCAGCAGCCTCGGACAGGGGTACAATGAGCAGTTCTTC.

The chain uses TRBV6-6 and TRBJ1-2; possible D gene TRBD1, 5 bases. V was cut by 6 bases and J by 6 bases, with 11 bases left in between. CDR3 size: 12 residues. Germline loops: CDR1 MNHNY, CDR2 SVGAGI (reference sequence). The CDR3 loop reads CASRSRGNGYTF. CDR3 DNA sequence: TGTGCCAGCAGGTCACGGGGCAATGGCTACACCTTC.

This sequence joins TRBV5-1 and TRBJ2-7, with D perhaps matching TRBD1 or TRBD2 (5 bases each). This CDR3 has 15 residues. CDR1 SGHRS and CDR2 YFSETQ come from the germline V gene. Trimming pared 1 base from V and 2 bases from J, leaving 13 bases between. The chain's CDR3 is CASSLWDGRPYEQYF. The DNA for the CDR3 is TGCGCCAGCAGCTTGTGGGACGGAAGACCCTACGAGCAGTACTTC.

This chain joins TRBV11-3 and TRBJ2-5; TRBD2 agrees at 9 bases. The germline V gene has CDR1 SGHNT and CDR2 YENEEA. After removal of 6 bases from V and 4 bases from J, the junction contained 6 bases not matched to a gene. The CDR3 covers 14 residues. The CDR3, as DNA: TGTGCCAGCAGTTTGCGGGAGGGCCGAGAGACCCAGTACTTC. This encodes CASSLREGRETQYF.

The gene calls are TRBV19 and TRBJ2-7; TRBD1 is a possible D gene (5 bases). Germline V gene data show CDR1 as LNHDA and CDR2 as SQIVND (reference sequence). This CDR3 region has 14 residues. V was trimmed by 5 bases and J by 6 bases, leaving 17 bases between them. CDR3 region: CASSLTLTGSEQYF. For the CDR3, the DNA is TGTGCCAGTAGTTTAACCCTTACAGGCAGCGAGCAGTACTTC.

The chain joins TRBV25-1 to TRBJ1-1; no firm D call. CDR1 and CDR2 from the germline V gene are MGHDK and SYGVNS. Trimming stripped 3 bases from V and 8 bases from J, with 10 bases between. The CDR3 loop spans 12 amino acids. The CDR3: CASSEGFSEAFF. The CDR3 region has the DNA TGTGCCAGCAGTGAGGGGTTTTCGGAAGCTTTCTTT.

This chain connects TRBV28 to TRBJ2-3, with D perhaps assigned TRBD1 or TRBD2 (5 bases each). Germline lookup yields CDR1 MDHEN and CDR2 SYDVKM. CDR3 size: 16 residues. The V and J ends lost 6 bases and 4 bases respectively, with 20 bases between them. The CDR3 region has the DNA TGTGCCAGCAGACTGGAGGTGCTAGGGGATCCAGATACGCAGTATTTT. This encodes CASRLEVLGDPDTQYF.

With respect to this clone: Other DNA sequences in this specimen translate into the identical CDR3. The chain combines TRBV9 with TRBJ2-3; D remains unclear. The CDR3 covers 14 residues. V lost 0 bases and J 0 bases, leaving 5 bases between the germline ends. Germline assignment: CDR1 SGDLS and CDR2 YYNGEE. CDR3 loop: CASSVDGSTDTQYF. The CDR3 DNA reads TGTGCCAGCAGCGTAGATGGTAGCACAGATACGCAGTATTTT.

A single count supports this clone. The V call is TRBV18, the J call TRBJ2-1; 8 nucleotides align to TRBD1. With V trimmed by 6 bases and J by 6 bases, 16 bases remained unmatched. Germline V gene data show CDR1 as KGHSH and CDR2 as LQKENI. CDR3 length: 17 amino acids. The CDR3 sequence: CASSLGRDRLEVNEQFF. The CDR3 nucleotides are TGTGCCAGCTCCCTAGGGCGGGACAGGCTTGAGGTCAATGAGCAGTTCTTC.

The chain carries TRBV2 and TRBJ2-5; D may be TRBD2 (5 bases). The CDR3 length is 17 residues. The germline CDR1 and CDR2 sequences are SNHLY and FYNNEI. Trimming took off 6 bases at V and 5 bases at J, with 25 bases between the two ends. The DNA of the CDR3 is TGTGCCAGCAGGGAGGCGTGGGGAGCCGGCCCGTGGGAGACCCAGTACTTC. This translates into CASREAWGAGPWETQYF.

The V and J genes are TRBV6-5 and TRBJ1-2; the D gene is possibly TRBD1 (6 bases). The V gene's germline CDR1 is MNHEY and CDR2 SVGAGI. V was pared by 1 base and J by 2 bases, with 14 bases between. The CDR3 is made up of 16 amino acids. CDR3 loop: CASSYLGGSLNYGYTF. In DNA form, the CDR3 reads TGTGCCAGCAGTTACTTGGGGGGCTCCTTGAACTATGGCTACACCTTC.

This CDR3 is CASNGDSEMNTEAFF. Here the CDR3 DNA reads TGTGCCAGCAATGGGGATTCCGAAATGAACACTGAAGCTTTCTTT. The chain links TRBV28 to TRBJ1-1; no clear D gene. The CDR3 is made up of 15 amino acids. V lost 7 bases to trimming and J lost 0 bases, with 15 bases between them. Germline-derived CDR1 and CDR2 are MDHEN and SYDVKM.

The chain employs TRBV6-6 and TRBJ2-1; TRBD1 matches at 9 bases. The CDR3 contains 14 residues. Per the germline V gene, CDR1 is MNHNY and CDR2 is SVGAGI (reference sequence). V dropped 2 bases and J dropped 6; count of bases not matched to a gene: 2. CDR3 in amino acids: CASSYNRGPNEQFF. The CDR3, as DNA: TGTGCCAGCAGTTACAACAGGGGGCCCAATGAGCAGTTCTTC.

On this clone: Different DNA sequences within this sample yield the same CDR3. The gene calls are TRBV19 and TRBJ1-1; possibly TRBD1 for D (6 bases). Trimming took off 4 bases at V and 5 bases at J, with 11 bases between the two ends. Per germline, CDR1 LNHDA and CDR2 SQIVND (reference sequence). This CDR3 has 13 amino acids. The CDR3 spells CASSTTGWTEAFF. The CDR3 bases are TGTGCCAGTAGTACAACAGGGTGGACTGAAGCTTTCTTT.

Written as DNA, the CDR3 is TGTGCCAGTAGTATAGGTAGGGATCTGCCAACCAACGAGCAGTACTTC. Its translation is CASSIGRDLPTNEQYF. The rearrangement uses TRBV19 and TRBJ2-7; D gene uncertain. The CDR3 runs 16 residues. Germline CDR1 and CDR2: LNHDA and SQIVND (reference sequence). Trimming removed 1 base from V and 5 bases from J, with 18 bases in between.

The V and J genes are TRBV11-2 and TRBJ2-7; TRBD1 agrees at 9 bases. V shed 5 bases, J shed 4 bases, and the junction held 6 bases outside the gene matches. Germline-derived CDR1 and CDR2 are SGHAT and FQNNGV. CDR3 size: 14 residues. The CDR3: CASSPTGGDYEQYF. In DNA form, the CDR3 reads TGTGCCAGCAGCCCTACAGGGGGCGATTACGAGCAGTACTTC. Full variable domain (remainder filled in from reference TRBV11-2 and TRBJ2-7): EAGVAQSPRYKIIEKRQSVAFWCNPISGHATLYWYQQILGQGPKLLIQFQNNGVVDDSQLPKDRFSAERLKGVDSTLKIQPAKLEDSAVYLCASSPTGGDYEQYFGPGTRLTVT.